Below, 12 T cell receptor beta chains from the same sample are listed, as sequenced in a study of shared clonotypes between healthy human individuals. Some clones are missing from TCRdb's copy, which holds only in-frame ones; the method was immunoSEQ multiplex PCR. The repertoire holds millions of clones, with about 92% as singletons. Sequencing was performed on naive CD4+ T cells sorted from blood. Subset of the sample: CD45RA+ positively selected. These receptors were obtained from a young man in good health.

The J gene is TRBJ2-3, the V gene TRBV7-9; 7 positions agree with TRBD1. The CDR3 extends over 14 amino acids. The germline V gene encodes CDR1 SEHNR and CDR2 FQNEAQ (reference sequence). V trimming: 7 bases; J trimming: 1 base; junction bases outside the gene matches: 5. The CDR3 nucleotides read TGTGCCAGCATCGTAGACAGGGGCACAGATACGCAGTATTTT. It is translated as CASIVDRGTDTQYF.

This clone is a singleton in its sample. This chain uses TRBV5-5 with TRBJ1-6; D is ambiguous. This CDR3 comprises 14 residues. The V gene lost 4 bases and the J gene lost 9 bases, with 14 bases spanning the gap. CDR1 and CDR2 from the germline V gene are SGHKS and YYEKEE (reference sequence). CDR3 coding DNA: TGTGCCAGCAGCATGCCCCACAGTAGTTCACCCCTCCACTTT. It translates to CASSMPHSSSPLHF.

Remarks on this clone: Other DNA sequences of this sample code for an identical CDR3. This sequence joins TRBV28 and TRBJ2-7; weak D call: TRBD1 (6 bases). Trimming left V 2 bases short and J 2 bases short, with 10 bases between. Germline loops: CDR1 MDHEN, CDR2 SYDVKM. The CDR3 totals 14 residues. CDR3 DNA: TGTGCCAGCAGTTTACAGGGGCTAACCTACGAGCAGTACTTC. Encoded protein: CASSLQGLTYEQYF.

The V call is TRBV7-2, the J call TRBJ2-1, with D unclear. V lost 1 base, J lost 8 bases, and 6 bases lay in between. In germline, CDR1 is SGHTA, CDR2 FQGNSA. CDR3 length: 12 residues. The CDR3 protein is CASSLDLHEQFF. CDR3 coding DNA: TGTGCCAGCAGCTTAGATCTCCATGAGCAGTTCTTC.

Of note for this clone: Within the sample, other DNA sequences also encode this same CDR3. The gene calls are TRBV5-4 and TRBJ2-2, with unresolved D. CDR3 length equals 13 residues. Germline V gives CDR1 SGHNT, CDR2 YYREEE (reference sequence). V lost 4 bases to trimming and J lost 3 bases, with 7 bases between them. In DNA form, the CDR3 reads TGTGCCAGCAGCCTGTCTTACACCGGGGAGCTGTTTTTT. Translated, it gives CASSLSYTGELFF. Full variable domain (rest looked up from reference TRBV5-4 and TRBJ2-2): ETGVTQSPTHLIKTRGQQVTLRCSSQSGHNTVSWYQQALGQGPQFIFQYYREEENGRGNFPPRFSGLQFPNYSSELNVNALELDDSALYLCASSLSYTGELFFGEGSRLTVL.

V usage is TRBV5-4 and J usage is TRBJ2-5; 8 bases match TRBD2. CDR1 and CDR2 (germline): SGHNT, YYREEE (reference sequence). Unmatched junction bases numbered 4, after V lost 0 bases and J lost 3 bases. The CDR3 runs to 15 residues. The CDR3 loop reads CASSLDGSGEETQYF. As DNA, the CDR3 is TGTGCCAGCAGCTTGGATGGTAGCGGGGAAGAGACCCAGTACTTC.

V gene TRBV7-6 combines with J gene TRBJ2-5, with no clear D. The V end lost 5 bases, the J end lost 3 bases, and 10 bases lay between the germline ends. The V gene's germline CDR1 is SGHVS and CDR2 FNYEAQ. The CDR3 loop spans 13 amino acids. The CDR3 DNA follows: TGTGCCAGCAGCCCCGGCTTAGAAGAGACCCAGTACTTC. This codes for CASSPGLEETQYF.

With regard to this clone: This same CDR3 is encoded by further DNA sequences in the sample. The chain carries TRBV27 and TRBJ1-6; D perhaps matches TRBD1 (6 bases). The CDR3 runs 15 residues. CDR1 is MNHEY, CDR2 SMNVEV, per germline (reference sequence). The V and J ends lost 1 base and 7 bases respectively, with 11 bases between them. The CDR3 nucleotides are TGTGCCAGCAGTTTATTTCGGACAGAGAATTCACCCCTCCACTTT. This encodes CASSLFRTENSPLHF.

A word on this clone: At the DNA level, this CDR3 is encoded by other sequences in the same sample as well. CDR3 loop: CASSLTGRATNEKLFF. CDR3 bases: TGTGCCAGCAGCTTGACAGGGCGTGCAACTAATGAAAAACTGTTTTTT. The V gene is TRBV7-9, the J gene TRBJ1-4; 7 nucleotides agree with TRBD1. V gave up 3 bases and J gave up 0 bases; unmatched junction bases: 4. There are 16 residues in the CDR3. The germline V gene encodes CDR1 SEHNR and CDR2 FQNEAQ (reference sequence).

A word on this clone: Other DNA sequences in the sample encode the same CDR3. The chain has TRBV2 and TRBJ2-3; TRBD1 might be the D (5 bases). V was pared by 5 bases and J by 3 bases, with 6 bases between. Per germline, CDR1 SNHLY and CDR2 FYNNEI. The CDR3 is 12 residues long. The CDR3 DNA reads TGTGCCAGCAGTCCAGGGACAGATACGCAGTATTTT. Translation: CASSPGTDTQYF.

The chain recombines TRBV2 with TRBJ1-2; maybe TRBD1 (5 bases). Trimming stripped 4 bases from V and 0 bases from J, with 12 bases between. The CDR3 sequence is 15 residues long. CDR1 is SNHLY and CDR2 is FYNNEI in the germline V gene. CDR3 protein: CASSGQRGANYGYTF. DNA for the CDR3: TGTGCCAGCAGTGGACAGAGGGGAGCTAACTATGGCTACACCTTC.

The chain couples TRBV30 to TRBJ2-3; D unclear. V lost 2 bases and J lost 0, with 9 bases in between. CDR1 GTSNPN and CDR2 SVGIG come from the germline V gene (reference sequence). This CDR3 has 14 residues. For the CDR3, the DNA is TGTGCCTGGAGTACCCTAGAGAGCACAGATACGCAGTATTTT. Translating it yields CAWSTLESTDTQYF.